This is a list of T cell receptor beta chains from one sample in a study of OX40 agonist ivuxolimab in advanced cancers. This table comes from immunoSEQ multiplex PCR, and its TCRdb copy is limited to in-frame clones, with some not included. The data show around 70,000 clones, around 81% seen once. The source material was CD4+ or CD8+ T cells sorted from blood, sampled in a trial of the OX40 agonist ivuxolimab. The receptors were gathered from an adult with an advanced solid tumor such as melanoma, head and neck, liver or kidney cancer. The CDR3 runs from the conserved cysteine through the conserved F or W. A D gene is named only where the DNA matches it firmly. Not all rows give a size; the values are once, few, many and, for expanded clones, a class.

size: -; V: TRBV11-2; J: TRBJ2-3; D: TRBD1; CDR3: CASTRNRGTDTQYF; DNA: TGTGCCAGCACCCGGAACAGGGGAACAGATACGCAGTATTTT
size: -; V: TRBV5-1; J: TRBJ1-4; D: -; CDR3: CASSSTPGSREKLFF; DNA: TGCGCCAGCAGCTCGACGCCGGGTTCGCGTGAAAAACTGTTTTTT
size: -; V: TRBV11-1; J: TRBJ2-3; D: TRBD2; CDR3: CASSSVSGVSDTQYF; DNA: TGTGCCAGCAGCTCCGTTAGCGGGGTATCGGATACGCAGTATTTT
size: -; V: TRBV10-3; J: TRBJ1-4; D: TRBD1; CDR3: CAIGPGQGSEKLFF; DNA: TGTGCCATCGGTCCGGGACAGGGGTCTGAAAAACTGTTTTTT
size: -; V: TRBV5-1; J: TRBJ2-3; D: TRBD2; CDR3: CASSLAVLGGDTQYF; DNA: TGCGCCAGCAGCTTGGCCGTGTTGGGAGGGGATACGCAGTATTTT
size: -; V: TRBV7-2; J: TRBJ2-7; D: -; CDR3: CASSLALPRYGSYEQYF; DNA: TGTGCCAGCAGCTTAGCCCTGCCCAGGTACGGCTCCTACGAGCAGTACTTC
size: -; V: TRBV10-1; J: TRBJ2-1; D: -; CDR3: CASSECGQSTEQFF; DNA: TGCGCCAGCAGTGAGTGTGGACAGTCAACAGAGCAGTTCTTC
size: -; V: TRBV12-5; J: TRBJ2-3; D: -; CDR3: CASGLTGAPAQYF; DNA: TGTGCTAGTGGTTTGACCGGGGCCCCGGCGCAGTATTTT
size: -; V: TRBV10-3; J: TRBJ1-6; D: TRBD1; CDR3: CAISEGGWNSPLHF; DNA: TGTGCCATTAGCGAAGGGGGCTGGAATTCACCCCTCCACTTT
size: -; V: TRBV28; J: TRBJ2-5; D: -; CDR3: CASSLTQETQYF; DNA: TGTGCCAGCAGCTTAACCCAAGAGACCCAGTACTTC
size: few; V: TRBV5-8; J: TRBJ1-6; D: TRBD1; CDR3: CASSPGTGTNSPLHF; DNA: TGTGCCAGCAGTCCCGGGACAGGGACCAATTCACCCCTCCACTTT